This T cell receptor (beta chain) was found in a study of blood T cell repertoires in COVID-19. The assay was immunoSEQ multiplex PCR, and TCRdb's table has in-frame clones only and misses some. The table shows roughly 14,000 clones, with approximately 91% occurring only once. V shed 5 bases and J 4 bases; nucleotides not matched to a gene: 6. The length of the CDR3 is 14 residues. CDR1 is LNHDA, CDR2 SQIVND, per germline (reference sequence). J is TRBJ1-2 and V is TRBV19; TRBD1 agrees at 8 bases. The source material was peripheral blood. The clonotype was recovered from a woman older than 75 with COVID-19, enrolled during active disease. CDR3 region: CASSAGQVGYGYTF. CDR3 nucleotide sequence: TGTGCCAGTAGTGCGGGACAGGTTGGCTATGGCTACACCTTC.